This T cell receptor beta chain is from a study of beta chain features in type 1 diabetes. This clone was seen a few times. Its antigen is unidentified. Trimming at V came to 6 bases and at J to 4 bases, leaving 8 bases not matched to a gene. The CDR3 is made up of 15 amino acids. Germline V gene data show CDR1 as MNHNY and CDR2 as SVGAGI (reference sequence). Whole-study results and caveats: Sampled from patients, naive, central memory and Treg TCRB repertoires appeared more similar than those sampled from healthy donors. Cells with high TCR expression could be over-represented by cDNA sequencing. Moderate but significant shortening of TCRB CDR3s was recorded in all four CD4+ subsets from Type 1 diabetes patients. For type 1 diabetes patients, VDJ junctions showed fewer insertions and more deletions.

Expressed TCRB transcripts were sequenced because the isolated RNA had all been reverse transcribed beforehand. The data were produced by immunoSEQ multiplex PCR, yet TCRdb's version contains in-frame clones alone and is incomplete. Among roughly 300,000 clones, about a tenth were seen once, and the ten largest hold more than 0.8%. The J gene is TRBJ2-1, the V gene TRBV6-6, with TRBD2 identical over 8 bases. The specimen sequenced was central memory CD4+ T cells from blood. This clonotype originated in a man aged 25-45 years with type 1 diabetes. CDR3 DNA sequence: TGTGCCAGCAGGCCGACTAGCGTAAAGTACAATGAGCAGTTCTTC. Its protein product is CASRPTSVKYNEQFF.